This T cell receptor beta chain was observed in a study of blood T cell repertoires in COVID-19. About the study: Sources were T cells, B-cell-depleted T cells, or PBMCs; the material itself was cDNA or gDNA.

Germline V gene sequence: CDR1 SGHAT, CDR2 FQNNGV. V was shortened by 5 bases and J by 2 bases, with 8 bases between the two germline ends. This CDR3 has 13 residues. Participant ages covered roughly 18 to 89 years across 25 or so US areas. Cohort assignment relied on participant-reported clinical history. Original data processing: Nucleated cell counts were estimated from reference gene primer amplification. Profiling relied on immunoSEQ multiplex PCR, and the TCRdb table lists in-frame clones only, not all of them. The V and J calls and clone size were taken over from that table, and D and trimming were inferred from the DNA. This table has 270,000 or so clones, 85% to 90% appearing once.

This clonotype was sampled from a woman aged 25 to 45 with acute COVID-19. The J gene is TRBJ2-3, the V gene TRBV11-2; D is ambiguous. Sequencing input: PBMCs or T cells enriched from blood (not recorded which). As DNA, the CDR3 is TGTGCCAGCAGCCTCTTATTCACAGATACGCAGTATTTT. It translates to CASSLLFTDTQYF.